This note documents a single TCR beta chain sequence. As yet, its antigen is unknown. The data belong to a study of T cells in localized non-small cell lung cancer. Study results and limitations: Because sequencing included only one region (of the tumor), heterogeneity remains possible. The highest T cell clonality was in uninvolved adjacent lung, above tumor.

The table came from immunoSEQ multiplex PCR; TCRdb's copy has only in-frame clones and leaves some out. The table shows over 30,000 clones, with about 90% occurring only once. This clonotype was sampled from a man aged 35 to 69 with stage III lung adenocarcinoma. The sample in question was peripheral blood mononuclear cells, obtained before any cancer treatment.

In DNA form, the CDR3 reads TGTGCCAGCTCACCCCTGAGTAATGAAAAACTGTTTTTT. Residues: CASSPLSNEKLFF. The chain combines TRBV18 with TRBJ1-4; no reliable D call. The germline CDR1 and CDR2 sequences are KGHSH and LQKENI. V lost 3 bases, J lost 4 bases, and 6 bases lay in between. The CDR3 covers 13 residues.